This T cell receptor beta chain was observed in a study of Tregs in tolerant kidney transplant recipients. The overall study: Mixed chimerism was transient after nonmyeloablative marrow transplants from related graft donors.

This clone was recorded once. Produced via immunoSEQ multiplex PCR; TCRdb's table is partial and in-frame only. The profile covers about 77,000 clones, with around 98% appearing a single time and 0.56% taken by the ten largest. The germline CDR1 and CDR2 sequences are SGHRS and YFSETQ. Trimming took 3 bases from V and 2 from J; bases not matched to a gene: 20. This CDR3 region has 20 residues. Unstimulated regulatory T cells (CD4+CD25+CD127-), CD4+CD25- non-regulatory cells, CD4 and CD8 cells were FACS-sorted from thawed PBMCs. The sequence came from a human donor who received a combined kidney and bone marrow transplant. Sequenced material: CD4+ T cells from blood, taken before the transplant. The rearrangement joins TRBV5-1 to TRBJ2-5; 9 bases map to TRBD2. This CDR3 is CASSSGVVAGAGLIQETQYF. As DNA, the CDR3 is TGCGCCAGCAGCTCCGGCGTAGTAGCGGGGGCCGGCCTAATTCAAGAGACCCAGTACTTC.